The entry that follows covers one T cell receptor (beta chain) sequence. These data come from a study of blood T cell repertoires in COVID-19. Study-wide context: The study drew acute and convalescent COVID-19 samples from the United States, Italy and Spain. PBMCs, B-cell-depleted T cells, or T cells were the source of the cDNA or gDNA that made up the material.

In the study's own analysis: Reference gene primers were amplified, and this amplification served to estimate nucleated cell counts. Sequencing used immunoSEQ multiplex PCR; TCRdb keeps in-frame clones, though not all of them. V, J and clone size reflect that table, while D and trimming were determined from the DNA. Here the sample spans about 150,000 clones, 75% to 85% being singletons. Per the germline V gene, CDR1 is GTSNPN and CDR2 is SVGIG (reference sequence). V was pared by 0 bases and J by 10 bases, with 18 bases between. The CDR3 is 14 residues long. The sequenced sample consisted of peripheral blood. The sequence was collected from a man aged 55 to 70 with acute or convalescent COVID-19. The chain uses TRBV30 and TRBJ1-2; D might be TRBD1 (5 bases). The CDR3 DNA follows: TGTGCCTGGAGTGTACGGGGGGACTCTGGTGACTACACCTTC. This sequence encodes CAWSVRGDSGDYTF.